A single sample is the source of the 21 T cell receptor beta chains below, sequenced in a study of T cell changes during pregnancy in multiple sclerosis. Repertoires were generated with immunoSEQ multiplex PCR, while TCRdb's copy carries only in-frame clones and drops some. This table has just under 80,000 clones, around 95% appearing once. This material consisted of peripheral blood, taken in the second trimester of pregnancy. These receptors were obtained from a female donor in good health, enrolled as a control in a pregnancy study.

The V and J genes are TRBV30 and TRBJ1-5; D is possibly TRBD1 (5 bases). This CDR3 region has 13 residues. Germline CDR1 reads GTSNPN; CDR2 reads SVGIG (reference sequence). Trimming took off 5 bases at V and 3 bases at J, with 11 bases between the two ends. The DNA of the CDR3 is TGTGCCTGGGGAGGGGCAAACAATCAGCCCCAGCATTTT. It yields the protein CAWGGANNQPQHF.

The chain combines TRBV6-1 with TRBJ2-4, with TRBD2 matching 7 bases. Trimming took 7 bases from V and 4 from J; bases not matched to a gene: 10. There are 15 residues in the CDR3. Germline CDR1 is MNHNS and CDR2 is SASEGT. The DNA for the CDR3 is TGTGCCAGCACTTGGGCCTGGGAGGGGAAAAACATTCAGTACTTC. As protein: CASTWAWEGKNIQYF.

In DNA, the CDR3 is TGTGCCAGCCCCCTGCGGGGGGATGGCACAGATACGCAGTATTTT. It translates to CASPLRGDGTDTQYF. This chain links TRBV7-9 with TRBJ2-3; 8 bases line up with TRBD2. The CDR3 spans 15 residues. The germline V gene encodes CDR1 SEHNR and CDR2 FQNEAQ (reference sequence). Trimming removed 8 bases from V and 1 base from J; junction bases left unmatched: 8.

In this sample, this clone turned up a few times. This chain joins TRBV7-2 and TRBJ2-1, with D perhaps matching TRBD2 (5 bases). Germline-derived CDR1 and CDR2 are SGHTA and FQGNSA. CDR3 size: 14 residues. The V gene lost 1 base and the J gene lost 6 bases, with 10 bases spanning the gap. CDR3 region: CASSLETNPNEQFF. CDR3 sequence (DNA): TGTGCCAGCAGCTTAGAGACTAATCCCAATGAGCAGTTCTTC.

The V and J genes are TRBV4-3 and TRBJ1-1; 9 bases are a match to TRBD1. The CDR3 length is 14 residues. V shed 4 bases, J shed 1 base, and the junction held 1 base outside the gene matches. Germline CDR1 is LGHNA and CDR2 is YSLEER. This CDR3 reads CASSPDRGNTEAFF. The CDR3 bases are TGCGCCAGCAGCCCGGACAGGGGGAACACTGAAGCTTTCTTT.

The gene calls are TRBV4-3 and TRBJ2-3; D possibly corresponds to TRBD1 (6 bases). Trimming removed 1 base at V and 4 bases at J, with 18 bases between. This CDR3 comprises 17 residues. Germline CDR1 LGHNA, CDR2 YSLEER. The CDR3 sequence is CASSQGISGVGADTQYF. CDR3 coding DNA: TGCGCCAGCAGCCAAGGGATATCAGGGGTCGGAGCAGATACGCAGTATTTT.

About this clone: Its ends do not fully match the called genes, so a read error is possible. The chain employs TRBV27 and TRBJ1-1; 10 nucleotides agree with TRBD1. CDR1 and CDR2 from the germline V gene are MNHEY and SMNVEV (reference sequence). The CDR3 spans 14 residues. This chain's CDR3 is CASSLSRGQGSPDF. CDR3 in DNA: TGTGCCAGCAGTTTATCGAGGGGACAGGGGTCCCCTGACTTT.

V is TRBV15 and J is TRBJ2-7; D may be TRBD2 (5 bases). Germline assignment: CDR1 LNHNV and CDR2 YYDKDF (reference sequence). V lost 0 bases and J 2 bases, leaving 8 bases between the germline ends. This CDR3 region has 14 residues. Here the CDR3 reads CATSRETGTYEQYF. The DNA for the CDR3 is TGTGCCACCAGCAGAGAGACCGGGACCTACGAGCAGTACTTC.

J is TRBJ1-2 and V is TRBV11-2, with 8 positions matching TRBD1. Germline CDR1 reads SGHAT; CDR2 reads FQNNGV. This CDR3 has 14 residues. J was trimmed by 4 bases and V by 5 bases; bases with no gene match: 6. CDR3: CASSPTGGPYGYTF. The CDR3 coding sequence is TGTGCCAGCAGCCCCACAGGGGGACCCTATGGCTACACCTTC.

The chain combines TRBV6-6 with TRBJ2-6; tentative D call: TRBD1 (6 bases). CDR3 length: 16 residues. V lost 3 bases, J lost 2 bases, and 11 bases lay in between. Germline V gene data show CDR1 as MNHNY and CDR2 as SVGAGI (reference sequence). The CDR3 sequence: CASSYTAGAGANVLTF. CDR3 sequence (DNA): TGTGCCAGCAGTTATACGGCAGGGGCTGGGGCCAACGTCCTGACTTTC.

This sequence joins TRBV27 and TRBJ2-7, with D possibly being TRBD2 (5 bases). The germline gives CDR1 MNHEY, CDR2 SMNVEV (reference sequence). With 6 bases removed from V and 3 bases from J, the gap between germline ends came to 15 bases. The CDR3 length is 14 residues. The CDR3 nucleotides are TGTGCCAGCAGCGAAAAGGGTGAGGGCTACGAGCAGTACTTC. It translates to CASSEKGEGYEQYF.

V gene TRBV11-1 combines with J gene TRBJ2-3; no reliable D call. V was shortened by 4 bases and J by 2 bases, with 4 bases between the two germline ends. CDR1 SGHAT and CDR2 FQDESV come from the germline V gene (reference sequence). The length of the CDR3 is 12 residues. This CDR3 is CASSSSTDTQYF. In DNA, the CDR3 is TGTGCCAGCAGCTCGTCCACAGATACGCAGTATTTT.

The chain joins TRBV30 to TRBJ1-3; 9 bases line up with TRBD1. The germline gives CDR1 GTSNPN, CDR2 SVGIG (reference sequence). The CDR3 consists of 14 residues. Trimming cost V 4 bases and J 4 bases; bases outside gene matches: 5. For the CDR3, the DNA is TGTGCCTGGATTAAAGGGACAGGGGGAAACACCATATATTTT. Translated, it gives CAWIKGTGGNTIYF.

The chain recombines TRBV9 with TRBJ2-3; TRBD2 agrees at 7 bases. There are 16 residues in the CDR3. Germline trimming cut 3 bases from V and 4 bases from J; bases unmatched to any gene: 11. CDR1 and CDR2 (germline): SGDLS, YYNGEE. The CDR3 loop reads CASSAMGGVVPDTQYF. As DNA, the CDR3 is TGTGCCAGCAGCGCCATGGGAGGGGTCGTTCCAGATACGCAGTATTTT. Full variable domain (missing parts from reference TRBV9 and TRBJ2-3): DSGVTQTPKHLITATGQRVTLRCSPRSGDLSVYWYQQSLDQGLQFLIQYYNGEERAKGNILERFSAQQFPDLHSELNLSSLELGDSALYFCASSAMGGVVPDTQYFGPGTRLTVL.

The chain links TRBV6-5 to TRBJ1-1; D is ambiguous. This CDR3 spans 15 amino acids. Trimming left V 0 bases short and J 1 base short, with 9 bases between. The germline V gene has CDR1 MNHEY and CDR2 SVGAGI. CDR3 sequence (DNA): TGTGCCAGCAGTTACTCGATTGGCACGAACACTGAAGCTTTCTTT. Translating gives CASSYSIGTNTEAFF.

As DNA, the CDR3 is TGCAGCGTTACAGAGCACACCGGGGAGCTGTTTTTT. It specifies CSVTEHTGELFF. The chain carries TRBV29-1 and TRBJ2-2; D unclear. The V end lost 5 bases, the J end lost 3 bases, and 7 bases lay between the germline ends. CDR3 length: 12 amino acids. Germline-derived CDR1 and CDR2 are SQVTM and ANQGSEA.

The rearrangement links TRBV5-6 to TRBJ1-5; 10 nucleotides line up with TRBD1. CDR1 is SGHDT and CDR2 is YYEEEE in the germline V gene. The CDR3 length is 15 residues. The trim removed 4 bases at V and 4 bases at J, leaving 5 bases unmatched. CDR3 sequence reads: CASSPSDRGNQPQHF. In DNA, the CDR3 is TGTGCCAGCAGCCCCTCGGACAGGGGGAATCAGCCCCAGCATTTT.

The chain combines TRBV9 with TRBJ2-5, with D tentatively TRBD2 (6 bases). This CDR3 is built from 15 residues. Germline CDR1 SGDLS, CDR2 YYNGEE. The V gene lost 3 bases and the J gene lost 2 bases, with 14 bases spanning the gap. CDR3 sequence (DNA): TGTGCCAGCAGCGGCCCGTTAGCGGTTCAAGAGACCCAGTACTTC. The encoded protein is CASSGPLAVQETQYF. The full variable domain, rest sourced from reference TRBV9 and TRBJ2-5, is DSGVTQTPKHLITATGQRVTLRCSPRSGDLSVYWYQQSLDQGLQFLIQYYNGEERAKGNILERFSAQQFPDLHSELNLSSLELGDSALYFCASSGPLAVQETQYFGPGTRLLVL.

The sample holds one count of this clone. The chain joins TRBV10-3 to TRBJ2-3; TRBD2 matches at 15 bases. Germline V lookup: CDR1 ENHRY, CDR2 SYGVKD. The ends lost 7 bases at V and 5 bases at J; junction bases unmatched: 10. The CDR3 contains 17 residues. The chain's CDR3 is CAINEGTSGGLRDTQYF. CDR3 DNA sequence: TGTGCCATCAACGAGGGGACTAGCGGGGGGCTCAGAGATACGCAGTATTTT.

The J gene is TRBJ2-1, the V gene TRBV7-3, with 10 bases that match TRBD2. V lost 1 base, J lost 5 bases, and 2 bases stayed unmatched. The CDR3 extends over 15 amino acids. Germline CDR1 reads SGHTA; CDR2 reads FQGTGA. The CDR3 coding sequence is TGTGCCAGCAGCTTAATCAGCGGGGGGGACAATGAGCAGTTCTTC. Residues: CASSLISGGDNEQFF.

V usage is TRBV7-2 and J usage is TRBJ1-1, with D possibly matching TRBD1 (5 bases). V was clipped by 3 bases and J by 11 bases, with 13 bases between them. The CDR3 covers 12 residues. CDR1 is SGHTA, CDR2 FQGNSA, per germline. CDR3 protein: CASSLWRGWAFF. The CDR3 DNA reads TGTGCCAGCAGCTTGTGGCGGGGGTGGGCTTTCTTT. Using reference TRBV7-2 and TRBJ1-1 for the parts outside the CDR3, the full variable domain is GAGVSQSPSNKVTEKGKDVELRCDPISGHTALYWYRQSLGQGLEFLIYFQGNSAPDKSGLPSDRFSAERTGGSVSTLTIQRTQQEDSAVYLCASSLWRGWAFFGQGTRLTVV.